This T cell receptor beta chain was sequenced in a study of molecular identifiers for immune sequencing clone quantification. Findings of the study overall: Jurkat TCR RNA from one cell was spiked into some 1 million naive cells, and it was reportedly detectable there.

The bulk TCR libraries were made with methods described before and with listed TCR primers. TCRdb itself ran the PCR reads through MiXCR, one entry per CDR3 protein. The sample includes over 600,000 distinct CDR3 sequences, 15% to 20% of them seen just once. It was from 20,000 to 1,000,000 sorted cells, with 10%, 30% or 50% RNA, that naive CD8 libraries came. In germline, CDR1 is SGDLS, CDR2 YYNGEE. The CDR3 contains 14 residues. The V end lost 0 bases, the J end lost 2 bases, and 9 bases lay between the germline ends. In this sample, this clonotype turned up many times. Its target is unknown. This receptor was taken from a human donor in good health. Some libraries in this study had Jurkat cell RNA spiked in. The chain couples TRBV9 to TRBJ2-7; D is perhaps TRBD1 or TRBD2 (5 bases each). The material sequenced was naive CD8+ T cells from blood, with Jurkat cell RNA spiked in. This sample's subset: FACS-sorted CD8+CD4-CCR7+CD45RA+ naive T cells. The CDR3 DNA reads TGTGCCAGCAGCGTAGGGGACCCAGCCTACGAGCAGTACTTC. It yields the protein CASSVGDPAYEQYF.